This TCR beta chain was sequenced during a study of blood T cell repertoires in COVID-19. Study-wide background: Sources were T cells, B-cell-depleted T cells, or PBMCs; the material itself was cDNA or gDNA.

Germline CDR1 and CDR2: SGDLS and YYNGEE. The V gene lost 0 bases and the J gene lost 2 bases, with 15 bases spanning the gap. The CDR3 loop spans 16 amino acids. Those who participated ranged in age from about 18 to 89 years and resided in roughly 26 US areas. Allocation to cohorts depended on clinical history reported by the participants. Donors in Cohort 3 who had recovered were those with two negative PCRs, healthcare professional clearance, or resolution of their symptoms. TCRdb keeps only in-frame clones here, not all; method: immunoSEQ multiplex PCR. The profile covers over 150,000 clones, with 87% appearing a single time and around 2.3% taken by the ten largest.

The chain couples TRBV9 to TRBJ2-7, with unresolved D. Sequences were obtained from PBMCs or T cells enriched from blood (not recorded which). The receptor was isolated from a woman under 40 who had recovered from COVID-19. The CDR3: CASSVGSGMATYEQYF. The CDR3 DNA reads as TGTGCCAGCAGCGTAGGATCGGGTATGGCTACCTACGAGCAGTACTTC.